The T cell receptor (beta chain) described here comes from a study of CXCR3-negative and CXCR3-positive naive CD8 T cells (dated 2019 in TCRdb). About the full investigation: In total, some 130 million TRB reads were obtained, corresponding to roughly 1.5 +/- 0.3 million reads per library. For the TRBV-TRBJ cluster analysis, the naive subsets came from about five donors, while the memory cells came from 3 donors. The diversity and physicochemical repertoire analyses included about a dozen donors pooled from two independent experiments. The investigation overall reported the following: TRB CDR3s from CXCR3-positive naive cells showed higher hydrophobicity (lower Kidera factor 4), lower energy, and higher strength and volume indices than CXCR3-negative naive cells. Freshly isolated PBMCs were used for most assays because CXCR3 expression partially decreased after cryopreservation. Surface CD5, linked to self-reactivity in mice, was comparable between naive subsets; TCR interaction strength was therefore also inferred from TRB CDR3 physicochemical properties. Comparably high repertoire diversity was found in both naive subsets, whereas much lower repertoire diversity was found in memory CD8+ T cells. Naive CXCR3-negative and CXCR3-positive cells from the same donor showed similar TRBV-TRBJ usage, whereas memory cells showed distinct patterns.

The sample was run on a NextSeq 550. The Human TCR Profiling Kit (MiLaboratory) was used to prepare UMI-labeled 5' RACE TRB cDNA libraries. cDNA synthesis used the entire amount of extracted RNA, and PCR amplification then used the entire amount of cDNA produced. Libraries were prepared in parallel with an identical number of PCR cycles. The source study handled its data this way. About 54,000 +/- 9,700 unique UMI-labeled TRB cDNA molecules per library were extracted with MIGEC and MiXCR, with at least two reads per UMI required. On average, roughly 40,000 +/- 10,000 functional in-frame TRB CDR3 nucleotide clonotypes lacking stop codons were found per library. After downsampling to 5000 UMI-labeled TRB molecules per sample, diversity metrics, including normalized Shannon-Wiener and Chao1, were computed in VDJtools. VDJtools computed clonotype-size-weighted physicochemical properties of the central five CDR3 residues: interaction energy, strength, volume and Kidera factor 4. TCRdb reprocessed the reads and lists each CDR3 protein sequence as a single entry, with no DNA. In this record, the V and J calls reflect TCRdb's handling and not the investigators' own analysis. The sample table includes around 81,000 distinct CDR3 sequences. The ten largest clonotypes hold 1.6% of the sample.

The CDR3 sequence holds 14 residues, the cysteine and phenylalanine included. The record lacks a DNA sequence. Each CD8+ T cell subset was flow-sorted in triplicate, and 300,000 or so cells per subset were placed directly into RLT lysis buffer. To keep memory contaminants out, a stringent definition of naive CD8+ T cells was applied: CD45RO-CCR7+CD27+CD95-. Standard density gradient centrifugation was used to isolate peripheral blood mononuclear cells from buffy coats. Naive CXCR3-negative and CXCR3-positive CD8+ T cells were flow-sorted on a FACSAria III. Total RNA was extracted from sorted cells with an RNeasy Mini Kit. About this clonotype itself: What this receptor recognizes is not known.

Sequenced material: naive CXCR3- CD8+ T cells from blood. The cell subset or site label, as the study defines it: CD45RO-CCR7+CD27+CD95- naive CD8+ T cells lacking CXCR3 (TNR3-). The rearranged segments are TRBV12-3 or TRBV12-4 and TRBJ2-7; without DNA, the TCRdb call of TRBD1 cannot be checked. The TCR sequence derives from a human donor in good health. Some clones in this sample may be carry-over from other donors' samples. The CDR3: CASSYGQSDYEQYF.